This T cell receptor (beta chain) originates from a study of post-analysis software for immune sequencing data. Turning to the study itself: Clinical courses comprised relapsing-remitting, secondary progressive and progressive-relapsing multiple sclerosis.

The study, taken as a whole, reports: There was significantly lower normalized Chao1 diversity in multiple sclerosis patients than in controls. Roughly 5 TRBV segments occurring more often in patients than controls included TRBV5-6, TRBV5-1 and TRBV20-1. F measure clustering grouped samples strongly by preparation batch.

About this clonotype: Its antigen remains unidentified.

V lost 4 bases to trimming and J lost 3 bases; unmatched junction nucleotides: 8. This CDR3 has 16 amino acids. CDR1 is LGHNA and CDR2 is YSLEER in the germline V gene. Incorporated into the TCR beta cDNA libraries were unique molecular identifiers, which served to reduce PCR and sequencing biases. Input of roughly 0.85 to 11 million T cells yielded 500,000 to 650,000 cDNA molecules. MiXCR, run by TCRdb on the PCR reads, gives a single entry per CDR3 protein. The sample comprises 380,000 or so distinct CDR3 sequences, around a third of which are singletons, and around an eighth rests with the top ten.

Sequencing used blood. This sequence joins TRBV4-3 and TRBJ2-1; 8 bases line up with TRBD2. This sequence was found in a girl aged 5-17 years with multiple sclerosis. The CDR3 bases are TGCGCCAGCAGCCCCCGGGGAGCGGGGGTCTACAATGAGCAGTTCTTC. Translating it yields CASSPRGAGVYNEQFF.